This TCR beta chain was profiled in a study of blood T cell repertoires in COVID-19. The overall study: COVID-19 samples, acute and convalescent, were from the United States, Italy and Spain.

TCRdb's table, derived via immunoSEQ multiplex PCR, lists solely in-frame clones and lacks some. The profile shows a few hundred thousand clones, 70% to 85% of them singletons. A word on this clone: A junction boundary mismatches the germline segment, possibly from a read error.

The CDR3 covers 14 residues. Looked up from germline, CDR1 is MNHNS and CDR2 is SASEGT. The study drew participants aged about 18 to 90 years from under 30 US areas. Allocation to cohorts depended on clinical history reported by the participants. The receptor comes from a woman aged 55-69 years who had recovered from COVID-19. The chain has TRBV6-1 and TRBJ1-5; a weak D match, TRBD1 (6 bases). Sequencing used PBMCs or T cells enriched from blood (not recorded which). The CDR3 here is CASREGGGFDPQHF. CDR3 sequence (DNA): TGTGCCAGCAGGGAAGGGGGAGGGTTTGATCCCCAGCATTTT.